Shown below are 9 T cell receptor beta chains from a single sample sequenced in a study of blood T cell repertoires in COVID-19. Here immunoSEQ multiplex PCR was the method, and the copy in TCRdb shows in-frame clones only, minus some. The profile shows roughly 290,000 clones, around 85% of them singletons. Sequenced material: PBMCs or T cells enriched from blood (not recorded which). Receptors originate from a man in his thirties or forties who had recovered from COVID-19.

The chain links TRBV3-1 (or the pseudogene TRBV3-2) to TRBJ1-1; TRBD1 is a possible D gene (6 bases). CDR1 and CDR2 from the germline V gene are LGHDT and YNNKEL (reference sequence). V lost 6 bases and J lost 2, with 10 bases in between. This CDR3 comprises 13 residues. This CDR3 is CASSADRNTEAFF. For the CDR3, the DNA is TGTGCCAGCAGTGCGGACAGAAACACTGAAGCTTTCTTT.

This clone was seen once. This sequence joins TRBV4-1 and TRBJ1-2, with TRBD1 matching 7 bases. There are 18 residues in the CDR3. J gave up 2 bases and V 4 bases, and 16 bases lay outside the gene matches. Per germline, CDR1 MGHRA and CDR2 YSYEKL. CDR3 loop: CASSPRDSREGSNYGYTF. CDR3 in DNA: TGCGCCAGCAGCCCTAGGGACAGTCGAGAGGGATCGAACTATGGCTACACCTTC.

The chain employs TRBV30 and TRBJ2-5; D perhaps matches TRBD1 (6 bases). Germline CDR1 is GTSNPN and CDR2 is SVGIG (reference sequence). This CDR3 comprises 14 residues. The V end lost 0 bases, the J end lost 4 bases, and 12 bases lay between the germline ends. In DNA, the CDR3 is TGTGCCTGGAGTGTGTCAGGGGCTGCAGAGACCCAGTACTTC. Translating it yields CAWSVSGAAETQYF.

This clone appeared a single time. The rearrangement uses TRBV6-2 or TRBV6-3 and TRBJ2-5; TRBD1 matches 7 bases. After removal of 4 bases from V and 5 bases from J, the junction contained 4 bases not matched to a gene. The CDR3 contains 13 residues. Germline V gene data show CDR1 as MNHEY and CDR2 as SVGEGT. The CDR3: CASSFRQGETQYF. CDR3 nucleotide sequence: TGTGCCAGCAGTTTCCGACAGGGTGAGACCCAGTACTTC.

This clone was found once. The rearrangement links TRBV3-1 (or the pseudogene TRBV3-2) to TRBJ2-3; 9 bases map to TRBD2. CDR1 is LGHDT, CDR2 YNNKEL, per germline (reference sequence). This CDR3 region has 15 residues. Trimming took 6 bases from V and 2 from J; bases not matched to a gene: 6. The CDR3, as DNA: TGTGCCAGCAGTACTATAGCGGGGGACACAGATACGCAGTATTTT. Amino acid sequence: CASSTIAGDTDTQYF.

The chain joins TRBV16 to TRBJ1-1, with a tentative D call TRBD1 (5 bases). The CDR3 consists of 14 residues. Deletions cut 2 bases from V and 0 bases from J, with 7 bases between. Germline lookup yields CDR1 KGHSY and CDR2 FQNENV. The CDR3 here is CASSQDSMNTEAFF. The CDR3 DNA sequence: TGTGCCAGCAGCCAAGACAGTATGAACACTGAAGCTTTCTTT. The whole variable domain, filled in from reference TRBV16 and TRBJ1-1, reads GEEVAQTPKHLVRGEGQKAKLYCAPIKGHSYVFWYQQVLKNEFKFLISFQNENVFDETGMPKERFSAKCLPNSPCSLEIQATKLEDSAVYFCASSQDSMNTEAFFGQGTRLTVV.

This chain connects TRBV4-3 to TRBJ1-4, with D uncertain. The CDR3 is made up of 13 amino acids. Trimming shortened V by 4 bases and J by 6 bases, and 9 bases separated the two germline ends. The germline CDR1 and CDR2 sequences are LGHNA and YSLEER. The DNA for the CDR3 is TGCGCCAGCAGCCTACGGTCTTATGAAAAACTGTTTTTT. This codes for CASSLRSYEKLFF.

The chain combines TRBV7-9 with TRBJ2-1, with TRBD2 as a possible D gene (5 bases). From germline, CDR1 is SEHNR and CDR2 FQNEAQ (reference sequence). V gave up 6 bases and J gave up 5 bases, with 11 bases separating them. The CDR3 has 13 amino acids. CDR3 loop: CASSNAGDNEQFF. As DNA, the CDR3 is TGTGCCAGCAGTAACGCCGGGGACAATGAGCAGTTCTTC.

This chain's CDR3 is CASSGTGDSGNTIYF. CDR3 nucleotide sequence: TGCGCCAGCAGCGGGACAGGGGACTCTGGAAACACCATATATTTT. This chain links TRBV5-1 with TRBJ1-3, with 10 positions matching TRBD1. CDR3 length: 15 residues. Unmatched junction bases numbered 1, after V lost 4 bases and J lost 0 bases. Germline V lookup: CDR1 SGHRS, CDR2 YFSETQ.